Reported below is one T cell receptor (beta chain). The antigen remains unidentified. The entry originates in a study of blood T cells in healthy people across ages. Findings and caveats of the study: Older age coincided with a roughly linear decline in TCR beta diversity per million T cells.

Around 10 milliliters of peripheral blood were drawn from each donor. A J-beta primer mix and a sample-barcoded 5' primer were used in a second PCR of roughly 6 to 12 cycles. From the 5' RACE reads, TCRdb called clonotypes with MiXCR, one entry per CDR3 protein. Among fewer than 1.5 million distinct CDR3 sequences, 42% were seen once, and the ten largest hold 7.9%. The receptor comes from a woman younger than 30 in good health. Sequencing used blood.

CDR3 nucleotide sequence: TGCAGCGTTAGCCCCGGGACAGGGATTGAAAAACTGTTTTTT. It is translated as CSVSPGTGIEKLFF. The chain recombines TRBV29-1 with TRBJ1-4, with TRBD1 matching 9 bases. The junction had 8 bases not matched to a gene; V was cut back by 5 bases and J by 7 bases. The CDR3 length is 14 residues. Germline loops: CDR1 SQVTM, CDR2 ANQGSEA.